This record looks at one T cell receptor (beta chain) sequence and its context. Its target is not known. PCR employed 60 Vbeta and 13 Jbeta primers. Some clones are missing from TCRdb's copy, which holds only in-frame ones; the method was immunoSEQ multiplex PCR. The table includes 150,000 or so clones, approximately 72% detected once. These data are taken from a study of cytomegalovirus exposure and HLA in healthy donors. Study outcomes and limitations: In a later analysis, a missense DCLRE1C variant was linked to TCR beta V- and J-gene trimming.

Sequenced sample: PBMCs. This TCR derives from a human donor in good health.

Here the CDR3 DNA reads TGTGCCAGCAGCGTAGGGCCGGGTCTCGGCCAGCCCCAGCATTTT. This gives the protein CASSVGPGLGQPQHF. The rearrangement links TRBV9 to TRBJ1-5; no firm D call. Per the germline V gene, CDR1 is SGDLS and CDR2 is YYNGEE. The CDR3 loop spans 15 amino acids. V lost 0 bases, J lost 7 bases, and 14 bases lay in between.